Listed below are T cell receptor beta chains from one sample, sequenced in a study of T-cell reconstitution after alpha-beta-depleted transplantation in children. TCRdb passed the PCR reads through MiXCR, listing each CDR3 protein once. The sample gives about 250,000 distinct CDR3 sequences, under 30% of which show up once; about 5% is in the top ten. The sequencing used PBMCs, mostly from graft donor cells, collected 360 days after TCRalphabeta/CD19-depleted stem cell transplant. These receptors were obtained from a female patient aged 2-10 years who had a stem cell transplant for congenital amegakaryocytic thrombocytopenia, so the T cells may come from the graft donor. Each CDR3 is given with its conserved first and last residue. The order of the fields is J gene, clone size, D gene, V gene, CDR3 protein, CDR3 DNA. The D gene is left open where the match is weak. Expanded clones are given a class, and other clones once, few, many or no size at all.

TRBJ2-6	few	-	TRBV20-1	CSSIHGANVLTF	TGCTCTTCTATACATGGGGCCAACGTCCTGACTTTC
TRBJ1-6	-	TRBD1	TRBV5-1	CASSLEGGAVKSLHF	TGCGCCAGCAGCTTGGAAGGGGGCGCGGTGAAATCCCTCCACTTT
TRBJ2-4	few	TRBD2	TRBV28	CASSTGTSGLKRKNIQYF	TGTGCCAGCAGTACCGGGACTAGCGGGTTGAAACGGAAAAACATTCAGTACTTC
TRBJ2-7	few	-	TRBV20-1	CSARVTNDYEQYF	TGCAGTGCTAGAGTAACAAATGACTACGAGCAGTACTTC
TRBJ2-3	-	TRBD2	TRBV7-6	CASSLRVTSGTDTQYF	TGTGCCAGCAGCTTACGGGTGACTAGCGGCACAGATACGCAGTATTTT
TRBJ2-1	few	-	TRBV20-1	CSAHYNEQFF	TGCAGTGCTCATTACAATGAGCAGTTCTTC
TRBJ2-5	-	-	TRBV2	CASSEARVETQYF	TGTGCCAGCAGTGAAGCCAGAGTAGAGACCCAGTACTTC
TRBJ1-2	-	-	TRBV5-5	CASSHLLDAGYGYTF	TGTGCCAGCAGCCATCTTCTCGACGCCGGCTATGGCTACACCTTC
TRBJ2-7	few	TRBD1	TRBV6-1	CASRQGPSFYEQYF	TGTGCCAGCAGACAGGGGCCATCCTTCTACGAGCAGTACTTC
TRBJ2-7	-	-	TRBV2	CASSEELWDTSSYEQYF	TGTGCCAGCAGTGAAGAACTGTGGGACACCTCGTCCTACGAGCAGTACTTC
TRBJ1-3	many	-	TRBV12-3/TRBV12-4	CASSLVGSGNTIYF	TGTGCCAGCAGTTTGGTGGGCTCTGGAAACACCATATATTTT
TRBJ1-5	-	-	TRBV20-1	CSARDPLAGLNQPQHF	TGCAGTGCTAGAGATCCCCTGGCAGGGTTAAATCAGCCCCAGCATTTT
TRBJ1-6	few	-	TRBV20-1	CSARGWGGNSPLHF	TGCAGTGCTAGGGGGTGGGGGGGGAATTCACCCCTCCACTTT
TRBJ1-5	-	-	TRBV28	CASRLLGQGLGQPQHF	TGTGCCAGCCGCCTACTCGGGCAGGGATTAGGACAGCCCCAGCATTTT
TRBJ1-1	many	-	TRBV12-3/TRBV12-4	CASSLAGATEAFF	TGTGCCAGCAGTTTGGCAGGGGCAACTGAAGCTTTCTTT
TRBJ2-1	-	TRBD2	TRBV20-1	CSAPPPSGRAINEQFF	TGCAGTGCTCCGCCCCCTAGCGGGAGGGCCATCAATGAGCAGTTCTTC
TRBJ2-1	-	-	TRBV6-5	CASSYSGAAFDEQFF	TGTGCCAGCAGTTACTCGGGGGCTGCGTTCGATGAGCAGTTCTTC
TRBJ2-7	-	-	TRBV12-3/TRBV12-4	CASSFSELGPSYEQYF	TGTGCCAGCAGTTTTTCGGAATTGGGTCCTTCCTACGAGCAGTACTTC
TRBJ2-1	many	-	TRBV4-1	CASSQDPLARGGEQFF	TGCGCCAGCAGCCAAGATCCGCTAGCCCGGGGCGGTGAGCAGTTCTTC
TRBJ2-7	few	-	TRBV15	CATSRVITISYEQYF	TGTGCCACCAGCAGAGTGATCACAATCTCCTACGAGCAGTACTTC
TRBJ2-2	-	TRBD2	TRBV3-1	CASSLAKASGGLTGELFF	TGTGCCAGCAGCCTCGCAAAGGCTAGCGGTGGTCTCACCGGGGAGCTGTTTTTT
TRBJ1-6	-	TRBD1	TRBV4-2	CASSQGPQGGNSPLHF	TGTGCCAGCAGCCAGGGGCCCCAGGGGGGCAATTCACCCCTCCACTTT
TRBJ2-3	-	-	TRBV27	CASSSGRRDTQYF	TGTGCCAGCTCCTCAGGGCGCAGGGATACGCAGTATTTT
TRBJ2-3	few	-	TRBV28	CASSLPTGTDTQYF	TGTGCCAGCAGTTTACCGACAGGCACAGATACGCAGTATTTT
TRBJ2-2	few	-	TRBV24-1	CATSEWEAGELFF	TGTGCCACCAGTGAGTGGGAGGCCGGGGAGCTGTTTTTT
TRBJ2-2	few	TRBD2	TRBV6-2/TRBV6-3	CASNWDSGETPSSTGELFF	TGTGCCAGCAATTGGGATAGCGGGGAGACGCCCTCGAGCACCGGGGAGCTGTTTTTT
TRBJ2-3	many	-	TRBV12-3/TRBV12-4	CASSTQGVWGTDTQYF	TGTGCCAGCAGCACGCAGGGCGTGTGGGGCACAGATACGCAGTATTTT
TRBJ1-5	few	-	TRBV4-1	CASSQGLLGNQPQHF	TGCGCCAGCAGCCAAGGTCTCCTGGGCAATCAGCCCCAGCATTTT
TRBJ2-3	few	TRBD2	TRBV5-5	CASSHGLAGPGDTQYF	TGTGCCAGCAGCCACGGACTAGCGGGGCCGGGGGATACGCAGTATTTT
TRBJ2-5	-	TRBD2	TRBV5-1	CASSLRLAGKMTETQYF	TGCGCCAGCAGCTTGAGACTAGCGGGAAAGATGACGGAGACCCAGTACTTC
TRBJ2-1	few	TRBD2	TRBV7-2	CASSFSGRAGNEQFF	TGTGCCAGCAGCTTTAGCGGGAGGGCCGGCAATGAGCAGTTCTTC
TRBJ1-5	many	-	TRBV20-1	CSARGGHSNQPQHF	TGCAGTGCTAGAGGCGGGCATAGCAATCAGCCCCAGCATTTT
TRBJ1-4	few	-	TRBV12-3/TRBV12-4	CASSSYGALGNEKLFF	TGTGCCAGCAGTTCTTACGGGGCGCTTGGTAATGAAAAACTGTTTTTT
TRBJ1-1	few	-	TRBV5-6	CASSDTGLNTEAFF	TGTGCCAGCAGTGACACAGGGCTGAACACTGAAGCTTTCTTT
TRBJ2-1	-	-	TRBV5-1	CASSLALSGNNEQFF	TGCGCCAGCAGCTTGGCACTGTCGGGGAACAATGAGCAGTTCTTC
TRBJ2-1	many	TRBD2	TRBV11-2	CASSALAGDNEQFF	TGTGCCAGCAGCGCACTAGCGGGGGACAATGAGCAGTTCTTC
TRBJ1-4	many	-	TRBV28	CASSLRDGRFNEKLFF	TGTGCCAGCAGTTTACGGGACGGCCGTTTTAATGAAAAACTGTTTTTT